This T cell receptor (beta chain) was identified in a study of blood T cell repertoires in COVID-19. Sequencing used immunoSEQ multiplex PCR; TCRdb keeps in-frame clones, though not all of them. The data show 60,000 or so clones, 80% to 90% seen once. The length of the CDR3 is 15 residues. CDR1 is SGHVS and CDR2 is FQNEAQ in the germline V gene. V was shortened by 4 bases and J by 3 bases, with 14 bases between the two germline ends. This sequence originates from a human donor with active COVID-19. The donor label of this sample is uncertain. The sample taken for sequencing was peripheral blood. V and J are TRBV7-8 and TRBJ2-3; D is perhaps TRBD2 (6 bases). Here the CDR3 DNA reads TGTGCCAGCAGCTCAATAGGAGGGCCGACAGATACGCAGTATTTT. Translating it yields CASSSIGGPTDTQYF. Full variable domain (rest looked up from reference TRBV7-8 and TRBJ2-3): GAGVSQSPRYKVAKRGQDVALRCDPISGHVSLFWYQQALGQGPEFLTYFQNEAQLDKSGLPSDRFFAERPEGSVSTLKIQRTQQEDSAVYLCASSSIGGPTDTQYFGPGTRLTVL.